A selection of T cell receptor beta chains follows, all from one sample in a study of shared T cell receptors in the human thymus. The method was immunoSEQ multiplex PCR; TCRdb's version includes in-frame clones alone and lacks a portion of them. This repertoire shows 540,000 or so clones, around 78% found once; its top ten account for about 0.013%. Another study also made use of these data, one on human thymus T cells.

The sequenced sample was thymocytes. The receptor source for this set is a boy in the first two years of life with a congenital heart defect. Each CDR3 is given with its conserved first and last residue. Fields, in order: D gene, J gene, V gene, clone size, CDR3 protein, CDR3 DNA. A D gene is named only where the DNA matches it firmly. Not every row has a clone size; where given, it reads once, few, many or a size class.

TRBD1 | TRBJ1-4 | TRBV7-9 | - | CASRPGQGYEKLFF | TGTGCCAGCAGACCGGGACAGGGTTACGAAAAACTGTTTTTT
TRBD2 | TRBJ2-5 | TRBV5-4 | - | CASSSQTSGMGRKTQYF | TGTGCCAGCAGCTCTCAGACTAGCGGGATGGGTAGGAAGACCCAGTACTTC
TRBD2 | TRBJ2-1 | TRBV9 | - | CASSPGLAGATYNEQFF | TGTGCCAGCAGCCCGGGACTAGCGGGAGCAACCTACAATGAGCAGTTCTTC
TRBD1 | TRBJ2-1 | TRBV28 | - | CASREPFNRGKIGYNEQFF | TGTGCCAGCAGGGAGCCCTTTAACAGGGGGAAGATTGGGTACAATGAGCAGTTCTTC
TRBD2 | TRBJ2-1 | TRBV14 | - | CASSQVGRTSGVYNEQFF | TGTGCCAGCAGCCAAGTAGGGCGGACTAGCGGGGTCTACAATGAGCAGTTCTTC
TRBD2 | TRBJ2-1 | TRBV11-2 | once | CASSFLRERDNEQFF | TGTGCCAGCAGCTTCTTGCGGGAGCGCGACAATGAGCAGTTCTTC
TRBD1 | TRBJ1-1 | TRBV11-2 | - | CASTGDREGGNTEAFF | TGTGCCAGCACGGGGGACAGGGAAGGAGGGAACACTGAAGCTTTCTTT
- | TRBJ2-1 | TRBV5-1 | - | CASQERERWDNEQFF | TGCGCCAGCCAGGAACGGGAGAGGTGGGACAATGAGCAGTTCTTC
- | TRBJ2-5 | TRBV28 | - | CASSLGLADREETQYF | TGTGCCAGCAGTTTAGGGCTAGCTGATCGGGAAGAGACCCAGTACTTC
- | TRBJ2-5 | TRBV25-1 | - | CASSEEAGPETQYF | TGTGCCAGCAGTGAAGAGGCAGGGCCAGAGACCCAGTACTTC
- | TRBJ2-1 | TRBV16 | - | CASSRGPPSVNEQFF | TGTGCCAGCAGCCGAGGGCCCCCCTCGGTGAATGAGCAGTTCTTC
- | TRBJ1-5 | TRBV6-1 | - | CASSEAGQDSNQPQHF | TGTGCCAGCAGTGAAGCGGGACAAGATAGCAATCAGCCCCAGCATTTT
- | TRBJ1-3 | TRBV6-6 | few | CASRRTVWGSGNTIYF | TGTGCCAGCAGAAGGACAGTTTGGGGCTCTGGAAACACCATATATTTT
TRBD1 | TRBJ1-1 | TRBV29-1 | once | CSVEVVGQANTEAFF | TGCAGCGTAGAAGTGGTGGGACAGGCAAACACTGAAGCTTTCTTT
- | TRBJ1-2 | TRBV30 | - | CAWRPGFSSPYTF | TGTGCCTGGAGACCCGGGTTTAGTTCCCCCTACACCTTC
TRBD2 | TRBJ2-7 | TRBV4-1 | - | CASSQERSRWREDPYEQYF | TGCGCCAGCAGCCAAGAAAGGTCGAGGTGGCGGGAGGACCCCTACGAGCAGTACTTC
TRBD2 | TRBJ2-5 | TRBV5-4 | - | CASSPGGPQETQYF | TGTGCCAGCAGCCCGGGAGGGCCACAGGAGACCCAGTACTTC
- | TRBJ2-4 | TRBV29-1 | - | CSVTYGQSAKNIQYF | TGCAGCGTTACCTACGGACAGTCAGCCAAAAACATTCAGTACTTC
TRBD1 | TRBJ1-1 | TRBV7-8 | - | CASSKPGQGAGLTEAFF | TGTGCCAGCAGCAAACCGGGACAGGGGGCAGGGCTCACTGAAGCTTTCTTT
- | TRBJ2-2 | TRBV19 | few | CASSAQERNTGELFF | TGTGCCAGTAGTGCCCAGGAAAGGAACACCGGGGAGCTGTTTTTT
TRBD2 | TRBJ2-7 | TRBV6-5 | few | CASRPSGRPYEQYF | TGTGCCAGCCGTCCTAGCGGGAGGCCCTACGAGCAGTACTTC
TRBD2 | TRBJ2-1 | TRBV29-1 | - | CLALAGKSNEQFF | TGCCTAGCACTAGCGGGCAAATCCAATGAGCAGTTCTTC
- | TRBJ1-2 | TRBV19 | - | CASSITWAGANYGYTF | TGTGCCAGTAGTATAACCTGGGCAGGGGCCAACTATGGCTACACCTTC
TRBD2 | TRBJ2-7 | TRBV19 | few | CASSSGLPAYEQYF | TGTGCCAGTAGTTCGGGACTACCAGCTTACGAGCAGTACTTC
TRBD1 | TRBJ2-7 | TRBV6-1 | - | CASRQTQGAYEQYF | TGTGCCAGCAGGCAGACCCAGGGGGCTTACGAGCAGTACTTC
TRBD2 | TRBJ2-1 | TRBV4-3 | - | CASRTGLAGANEQFF | TGCGCCAGCAGGACGGGACTAGCGGGAGCAAATGAGCAGTTCTTC